This T cell receptor (beta chain) was observed in a study of T cell repertoires in cytomegalovirus infection. The CDR3 extends over 19 amino acids. Germline loops: CDR1 SGHVS, CDR2 FNYEAQ. J lost 3 bases, V lost 2 bases, and 16 bases had no gene match. TCRdb independently ran MiXCR on the reads; one entry per CDR3 protein. Of about 920,000 distinct CDR3 sequences in the sample, less than 40% were seen once. This clonotype was found a few times. As yet, its antigen is unknown. Specimen: cultured CD8+ T cells from PBMCs, collected from culture after CMV antigen stimulation. The chain uses TRBV7-6 and TRBJ2-1, with TRBD2 matching 7 bases. The receptor comes from a human donor in good health (CMV status not recorded). Some clones in this sample may be carry-over from other donors' samples. CDR3 region: CASSLLWGGRPSYYNEQFF. The DNA for the CDR3 is TGTGCCAGCAGCTTATTATGGGGGGGACGGCCATCGTACTACAATGAGCAGTTCTTC.